Below are 30 T cell receptor beta chains sequenced from a single sample in a study of control samples from healthy donors and cancer patients. Produced via immunoSEQ multiplex PCR; TCRdb's table is partial and in-frame only. Here the sample spans 130,000 or so clones, about 92% being singletons. Specimen: blood. These receptors were collected from a woman aged 45 to 65 in good health.

The chain is built from TRBV28 and TRBJ1-1; maybe TRBD1 (6 bases). Trimming took 8 bases from V and 1 from J, leaving 17 bases between them. Germline lookup yields CDR1 MDHEN and CDR2 SYDVKM. This CDR3 region has 15 residues. Here the CDR3 reads CASGTGSLGNTEAFF. Here the CDR3 DNA reads TGTGCCAGCGGCACAGGGTCCCTCGGGAACACTGAAGCTTTCTTT.

V gene TRBV12-3 or TRBV12-4 combines with J gene TRBJ1-2; D remains unclear. The CDR3 extends over 12 amino acids. The V gene lost 3 bases and the J gene lost 4 bases, with 6 bases spanning the gap. CDR3 in amino acids: CASSLGLYGYTF. The CDR3, as DNA: TGTGCCAGCAGTTTGGGCCTCTATGGCTACACCTTC.

With respect to this clone: A junction end diverges from the germline sequence, so it may reflect a read error. The genes are TRBV11-2 and TRBJ2-7; TRBD2 agrees at 15 bases. This CDR3 spans 18 amino acids. The germline CDR1 and CDR2 sequences are SGHAT and FQNNGV. For the CDR3, the DNA is TGTGCCAGCAGCTTAAGAGGACTAGCGGGAGGGCCTTTCTACGGGCAGTACTTC. It yields the protein CASSLRGLAGGPFYGQYF.

A single count supports this clone. The chain links TRBV9 to TRBJ2-5; perhaps TRBD2 as D (7 bases). V dropped 0 bases and J dropped 5 bases, with 14 bases sitting between them. This CDR3 comprises 15 residues. CDR1 is SGDLS and CDR2 is YYNGEE in the germline V gene. Here the CDR3 reads CASSVDGGGGETQYF. The DNA for the CDR3 is TGTGCCAGCAGCGTAGACGGGGGAGGGGGGGAGACCCAGTACTTC. The whole variable domain, remainder taken from reference TRBV9 and TRBJ2-5, is DSGVTQTPKHLITATGQRVTLRCSPRSGDLSVYWYQQSLDQGLQFLIQYYNGEERAKGNILERFSAQQFPDLHSELNLSSLELGDSALYFCASSVDGGGGETQYFGPGTRLLVL.

The chain uses TRBV2 and TRBJ1-2; D is unclear. The germline V and J ends were trimmed by 0 bases and 0 bases, with 8 bases remaining between them. The CDR3 sequence is 15 residues long. Germline V gives CDR1 SNHLY, CDR2 FYNNEI. As DNA, the CDR3 is TGTGCCAGCAGTGAAGCCCGAGGGTCTAACTATGGCTACACCTTC. Translated: CASSEARGSNYGYTF.

V is TRBV7-9 and J is TRBJ1-1; 10 bases are a match to TRBD1. The V gene end was trimmed by 4 bases and the J gene end by 3 bases; junction bases not matched to a gene: 5. The CDR3 spans 15 residues. CDR1 is SEHNR and CDR2 is FQNEAQ in the germline V gene (reference sequence). The CDR3 sequence: CASSYDRGRDTEAFF. The CDR3 region has the DNA TGTGCCAGCAGCTACGACAGGGGGCGGGACACTGAAGCTTTCTTT.

J is TRBJ1-1 and V is TRBV29-1; D perhaps matches TRBD1 (5 bases). The V gene's germline CDR1 is SQVTM and CDR2 ANQGSEA. The CDR3 is 14 residues long. V gave up 6 bases and J gave up 0 bases, with 14 bases separating them. CDR3 DNA: TGCAGCGTCGAGCGGGGCACCTTGAACACTGAAGCTTTCTTT. Its translation: CSVERGTLNTEAFF.

The V and J genes are TRBV5-4 and TRBJ1-6; no clear D. Looked up from germline, CDR1 is SGHNT and CDR2 is YYREEE (reference sequence). This CDR3 has 14 amino acids. V was pared by 2 bases and J by 3 bases, with 6 bases between. The CDR3 bases are TGTGCCAGCAGCTTACGGGGCTATAATTCACCCCTCCACTTT. Amino acid sequence: CASSLRGYNSPLHF.

The chain uses TRBV2 and TRBJ1-2, with D possibly being TRBD1 (6 bases). The CDR3 consists of 14 residues. V was cut by 7 bases and J by 3 bases, with 15 bases left in between. Germline V gives CDR1 SNHLY, CDR2 FYNNEI. This CDR3 is CASTGSRGYYGYTF. As DNA, the CDR3 is TGTGCCAGCACCGGGTCGAGGGGGTACTATGGCTACACCTTC.

This CDR3 is CASSPRGINNSPLHF. DNA for the CDR3: TGTGCCAGCAGTCCTCGAGGGATAAATAATTCACCCCTCCACTTT. The chain combines TRBV6-5 with TRBJ1-6, with unresolved D. In germline, CDR1 is MNHEY, CDR2 SVGAGI. The CDR3 consists of 15 residues. The V gene lost 5 bases and the J gene lost 5 bases, with 13 bases spanning the gap.

The rearrangement links TRBV5-8 to TRBJ1-5; 10 bases agree with TRBD1. From germline, CDR1 is SGHTS and CDR2 YDEGEE. The length of the CDR3 is 15 residues. Losses at the gene ends were 2 bases for V and 2 bases for J; bases not matched to a gene: 1. The CDR3 spells CASSLGTGGNQPQHF. The CDR3 coding sequence is TGTGCCAGCAGCTTAGGGACAGGGGGCAATCAGCCCCAGCATTTT.

This clone showed up just once. V is TRBV27 and J is TRBJ2-7; 13 bases line up with TRBD2. V was clipped by 10 bases and J by 7 bases; unmatched bases: 7. Germline lookup yields CDR1 MNHEY and CDR2 SMNVEV (reference sequence). The CDR3 loop spans 13 amino acids. The CDR3 sequence is CATRTSGSGEQYF. The CDR3 DNA follows: TGTGCCACCCGGACTAGCGGGAGTGGAGAGCAGTACTTC.

The rearrangement uses TRBV6-5 and TRBJ2-2, with D maybe TRBD1 (6 bases). V shed 2 bases and J shed 4 bases, with 14 bases lying between them. CDR3 length: 16 amino acids. Germline values: CDR1 MNHEY, CDR2 SVGAGI. The CDR3 nucleotides are TGTGCCAGCAGTTACCTGCCGGGACAAGTCACCGGGGAGCTGTTTTTT. This encodes CASSYLPGQVTGELFF.

V and J are TRBV15 and TRBJ1-1; D might be TRBD1 (5 bases). Germline-derived CDR1 and CDR2 are LNHNV and YYDKDF (reference sequence). The germline V and J ends were trimmed by 1 base and 4 bases, with 16 bases remaining between them. This CDR3 spans 16 amino acids. CDR3 sequence: CATSRVSGTGGTEAFF. As DNA, the CDR3 is TGTGCCACCAGCAGAGTTAGTGGGACTGGTGGCACTGAAGCTTTCTTT.

The chain recombines TRBV29-1 with TRBJ2-1; D remains ambiguous. With 5 bases removed from V and 12 bases from J, the gap between germline ends came to 17 bases. The CDR3 contains 12 residues. Germline CDR1 SQVTM, CDR2 ANQGSEA. The CDR3 sequence is CSVTNTGLLQFF. The CDR3 region has the DNA TGCAGCGTTACTAATACCGGCCTCTTGCAGTTCTTC.

CDR3 in amino acids: CASRLAGRTYEQYF. The CDR3 DNA reads as TGTGCCAGCCGACTAGCGGGGAGGACCTACGAGCAGTACTTC. The rearrangement links TRBV27 to TRBJ2-7; 11 bases agree with TRBD2. With 8 bases clipped from V and 2 bases from J, the junction kept 5 bases outside the gene matches. CDR1 and CDR2 (germline): MNHEY, SMNVEV (reference sequence). The CDR3 covers 14 residues.

The rearrangement links TRBV9 to TRBJ2-7; 12 positions match TRBD2. CDR1 and CDR2 from the germline V gene are SGDLS and YYNGEE. V was pared by 3 bases and J by 5 bases, with 6 bases of the junction left unmatched. The CDR3 consists of 15 residues. The CDR3 loop is CASSATSGSLDEQYF. CDR3 nucleotide sequence: TGTGCCAGCAGCGCGACTAGCGGGAGTTTAGACGAGCAGTACTTC. Full variable domain (missing parts from reference TRBV9 and TRBJ2-7): DSGVTQTPKHLITATGQRVTLRCSPRSGDLSVYWYQQSLDQGLQFLIQYYNGEERAKGNILERFSAQQFPDLHSELNLSSLELGDSALYFCASSATSGSLDEQYFGPGTRLTVT.

The chain employs TRBV7-9 and TRBJ1-3; D unresolved. Trimming removed 5 bases from V and 1 base from J, with 9 bases in between. Germline values: CDR1 SEHNR, CDR2 FQNEAQ (reference sequence). This CDR3 has 14 residues. The CDR3 nucleotides are TGTGCCAGCAGCCCGAGGGAGTCTGGAAACACCATATATTTT. Residues: CASSPRESGNTIYF.

The chain joins TRBV11-2 to TRBJ2-1; D possibly corresponds to TRBD2 (6 bases). V shed 8 bases and J shed 8 bases, with 16 bases lying between them. CDR1 SGHAT and CDR2 FQNNGV come from the germline V gene. This CDR3 contains 13 residues. The chain's CDR3 is CASLRGTPHEQFF. In DNA form, the CDR3 reads TGTGCCAGCCTCCGGGGGACCCCCCATGAGCAGTTCTTC. Supplemented by reference TRBV11-2 and TRBJ2-1, the full variable domain reads EAGVAQSPRYKIIEKRQSVAFWCNPISGHATLYWYQQILGQGPKLLIQFQNNGVVDDSQLPKDRFSAERLKGVDSTLKIQPAKLEDSAVYLCASLRGTPHEQFFGPGTRLTVL.

The chain links TRBV18 to TRBJ2-2; a possible D gene is TRBD1 (5 bases). The V and J ends lost 5 bases and 5 bases respectively, with 18 bases between them. This CDR3 is 16 amino acids long. The germline CDR1 and CDR2 sequences are KGHSH and LQKENI. CDR3 protein: CASSTQTVKGTGELFF. CDR3 nucleotides: TGTGCCAGCTCAACCCAGACAGTTAAAGGGACCGGGGAGCTGTTTTTT.

The rearrangement joins TRBV27 to TRBJ1-5; 7 bases match TRBD1. Germline V CDR1 and CDR2: MNHEY, SMNVEV (reference sequence). Trimming at V came to 4 bases and at J to 0 bases, leaving 3 bases not matched to a gene. There are 15 residues in the CDR3. For the CDR3, the DNA is TGTGCCAGCAGTTCCGGACAGGTTAGCAATCAGCCCCAGCATTTT. It specifies CASSSGQVSNQPQHF.

In nucleotides, the CDR3 is TGTGCCAGCAGTGAATATTTGTACAATGAGCAGTTCTTC. Amino acid sequence: CASSEYLYNEQFF. The gene calls are TRBV25-1 and TRBJ2-1; no firm D call. Germline loops: CDR1 MGHDK, CDR2 SYGVNS. The CDR3 is 13 amino acids. Trimming removed 0 bases from V and 4 bases from J, with 4 bases in between.

The chain links TRBV30 to TRBJ1-1, with no clear D. CDR1 is GTSNPN and CDR2 is SVGIG in the germline V gene (reference sequence). Trimming removed 0 bases from V and 0 bases from J, with 11 bases in between. CDR3 size: 15 residues. The CDR3 DNA is TGTGCCTGGAGTGTATGGGGAGCTATGAACACTGAAGCTTTCTTT. It specifies CAWSVWGAMNTEAFF.

CDR3 nucleotide sequence: TGTGCCAGCAGTTACGAGCTGAGCCCCGGCGGGGAGCTGTTTTTT. Its protein product is CASSYELSPGGELFF. This chain joins TRBV6-2 or TRBV6-3 and TRBJ2-2; D gene unclear. This CDR3 contains 15 residues. V was shortened by 2 bases and J by 7 bases, with 14 bases between the two germline ends. Germline loops: CDR1 MNHEY, CDR2 SVGEGT.

The chain links TRBV11-3 to TRBJ2-5; 8 bases match TRBD2. Germline loops: CDR1 SGHNT, CDR2 YENEEA. The CDR3 is 16 residues long. Losses at the gene ends were 5 bases for V and 4 bases for J; bases not matched to a gene: 12. The CDR3 loop is CASSPGGVAGTETQYF. DNA of the CDR3: TGTGCCAGCAGCCCGGGGGGGGTAGCGGGAACAGAGACCCAGTACTTC.

The V call is TRBV19, the J call TRBJ1-4; TRBD1 matches at 8 bases. Germline V gives CDR1 LNHDA, CDR2 SQIVND (reference sequence). The J segment lost 13 bases and the V segment lost 5 bases, leaving 9 bases of the junction unmatched. The CDR3 is 13 residues long. The CDR3, as DNA: TGTGCCAGTAGTGCCTCACAGGGGGACAGACTGTTTTTT. Translated, it gives CASSASQGDRLFF.

V and J are TRBV29-1 and TRBJ1-1; D gene ambiguous. Germline V gene lookup returns CDR1 SQVTM and CDR2 ANQGSEA. This CDR3 contains 14 residues. The V gene lost 6 bases and the J gene lost 5 bases, with 19 bases spanning the gap. The CDR3 here is CSVGGQIGGTEAFF. CDR3 in DNA: TGCAGCGTGGGAGGGCAGATCGGAGGGACTGAAGCTTTCTTT.

The chain carries TRBV29-1 and TRBJ1-6; TRBD1 agrees at 9 bases. Losses at the gene ends were 4 bases for V and 7 bases for J; bases not matched to a gene: 2. The CDR3 has 13 amino acids. The V gene's germline CDR1 is SQVTM and CDR2 ANQGSEA. CDR3 bases: TGCAGCGTTGCAGACAGGGGGAATTCACCCCTCCACTTT. Translating gives CSVADRGNSPLHF. The variable domain in full, completed from reference TRBV29-1 and TRBJ1-6, reads SAVISQKPSRDICQRGTSLTIQCQVDSQVTMMFWYRQQPGQSLTLIATANQGSEATYESGFVIDKFPISRPNLTFSTLTVSNMSPEDSSIYLCSVADRGNSPLHFGNGTRLTVT.

The chain carries TRBV7-8 and TRBJ1-1; TRBD1 aligns across 7 bases. Germline V gives CDR1 SGHVS, CDR2 FQNEAQ. V shed 5 bases and J 9 bases; nucleotides not matched to a gene: 9. The CDR3 is 13 residues long. CDR3 nucleotide sequence: TGTGCCAGCAGCCCTGACAGGGCACGCAAAGCTTTCTTT. It yields the protein CASSPDRARKAFF.

This chain joins TRBV6-6 and TRBJ1-3; D gene unclear. The V and J ends lost 6 bases and 0 bases respectively, with 15 bases between them. CDR3 length: 16 amino acids. Germline V gene data show CDR1 as MNHNY and CDR2 as SVGAGI (reference sequence). For the CDR3, the DNA is TGTGCCAGCAGCGTCTTTGAAGGGCTCTCTGGAAACACCATATATTTT. This sequence encodes CASSVFEGLSGNTIYF.